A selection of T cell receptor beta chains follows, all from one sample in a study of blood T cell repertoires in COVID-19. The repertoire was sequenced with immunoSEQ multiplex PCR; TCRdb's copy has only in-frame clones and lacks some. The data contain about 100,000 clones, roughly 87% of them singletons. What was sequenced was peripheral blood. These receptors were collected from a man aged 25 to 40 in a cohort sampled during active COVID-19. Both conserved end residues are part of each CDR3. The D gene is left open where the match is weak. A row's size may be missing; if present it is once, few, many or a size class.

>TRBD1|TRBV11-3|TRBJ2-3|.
TGTGCCAGCAGCCCCGGGACAGGAACAGATACGCAGTATTTT
CASSPGTGTDTQYF
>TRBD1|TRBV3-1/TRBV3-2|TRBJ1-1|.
TGTGCCAGCAGCCTGGGACAGGAAGCTTTCTTT
CASSLGQEAFF
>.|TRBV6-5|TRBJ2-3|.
TGTGCCAGCAGCGGGGGCACAGATACGCAGTATTTT
CASSGGTDTQYF
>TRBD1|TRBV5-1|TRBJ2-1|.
TGCGCCAGCAGCTTCCGGACAGGGATGAATGAGCAGTTCTTC
CASSFRTGMNEQFF
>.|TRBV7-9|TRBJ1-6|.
TGTGCCAGCAGCTTATTCGGGTATAGAGAATCACCCCTCCACTTT
CASSLFGYRESPLHF
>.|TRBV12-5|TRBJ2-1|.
TGTGCTAGTCTTGAAGAGGGGAGGAATGAGCAGTTCTTC
CASLEEGRNEQFF
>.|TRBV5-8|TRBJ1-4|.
TGTGCCAGCAGCTTGCCAGGGGACCGTGAAAAACTGTTTTTT
CASSLPGDREKLFF
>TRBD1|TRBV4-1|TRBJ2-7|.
TGCGCCAGCAGCCCCGGGACAGGGTACTACGAGCAGTACTTC
CASSPGTGYYEQYF
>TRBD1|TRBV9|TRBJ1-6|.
TGTGCCAGCAGCGTCGGACAGGGGTATAATTCACCCCTCCACTTT
CASSVGQGYNSPLHF
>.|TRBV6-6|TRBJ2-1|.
TGTGCCAGCAGTTACGGGCAAACCTCCTACAATGAGCAGTTCTTC
CASSYGQTSYNEQFF
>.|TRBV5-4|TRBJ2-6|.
TGTGCCAGCAGCTTGGAACCTCAGGTGTCTGGGGCCAACGTCCTGACTTTC
CASSLEPQVSGANVLTF
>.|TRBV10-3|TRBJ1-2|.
TGTGCCATCAGTGACAGTAACTATGGCTACACCTTC
CAISDSNYGYTF
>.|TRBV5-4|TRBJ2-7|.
TGTGCCAGCAGCTGGATAGACAGGTCAACCTACGAGCAGTACTTC
CASSWIDRSTYEQYF
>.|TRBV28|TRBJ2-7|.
TGTGCCAGCAGTTTAGGCGGGTATTACGAGCAGTACTTC
CASSLGGYYEQYF
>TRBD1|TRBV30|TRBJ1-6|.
TGTGCCTGGGGGGACAGGGCCTTTCCCCTCCACTTT
CAWGDRAFPLHF
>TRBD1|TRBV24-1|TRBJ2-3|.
TGTGCCACCAGTTTTTCCCATCGGGACAGCTTCACAGATACGCAGTATTTT
CATSFSHRDSFTDTQYF
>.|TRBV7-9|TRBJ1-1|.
TGTGCCAGCACCCCCTTGGGAGGGAGGAACACTGAAGCTTTCTTT
CASTPLGGRNTEAFF
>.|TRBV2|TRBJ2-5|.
TGTGCCAGCAGTAGGAGAGAAGAGACCCAGTACTTC
CASSRREETQYF
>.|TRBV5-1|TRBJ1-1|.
TGCGCCAGCAGCTACGACAGCTTGAACACTGAAGCTTTCTTT
CASSYDSLNTEAFF
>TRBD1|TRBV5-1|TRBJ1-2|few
TGCGCCAGCAGCCGACAGGGGATCACTGGTGGCTACACCTTC
CASSRQGITGGYTF
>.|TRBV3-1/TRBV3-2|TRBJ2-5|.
TGTGCCAGCAGTCCCACATACCAAGAGACCCAGTACTTC
CASSPTYQETQYF
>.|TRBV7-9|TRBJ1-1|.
TGTGCCAGCAGCCTCCAGTCCACCCGGAACACTGAAGCTTTCTTT
CASSLQSTRNTEAFF
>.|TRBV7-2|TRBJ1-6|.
TGTGCCAGCGGCCAGTCGTATAATTCACCCCTCCACTTT
CASGQSYNSPLHF
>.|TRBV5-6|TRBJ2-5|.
TGTGCCAGCAGCCCCGCATACGGACATCGCGAGACCCAGTACTTC
CASSPAYGHRETQYF
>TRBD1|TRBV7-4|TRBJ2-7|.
TGTGCCAGCAGCTTAGGATTGGGACAGCACTCCTACGAGCAGTACTTC
CASSLGLGQHSYEQYF
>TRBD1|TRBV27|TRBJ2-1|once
TGTGCCAGCAGTCGACTCGGGACAGGGTCCTACAATGAGCAGTTCTTC
CASSRLGTGSYNEQFF
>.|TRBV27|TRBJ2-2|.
TGTGCCAGCAGTCCGGGGGTGAACACCGGGGAGCTGTTTTTT
CASSPGVNTGELFF
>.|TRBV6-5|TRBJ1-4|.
TGTGCCAGCAGCCGGACAGTCTACAATGAAAAACTGTTTTTT
CASSRTVYNEKLFF
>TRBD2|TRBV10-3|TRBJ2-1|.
TGTGCCATCAGTGAGTCTCAGGCTAGCGGCGATTTCAATGAGCAGTTCTTC
CAISESQASGDFNEQFF
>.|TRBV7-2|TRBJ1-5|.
TGTGCCAGCAGCTTAGTCGGTGGGGGGAGGCCCCAGCATTTT
CASSLVGGGRPQHF
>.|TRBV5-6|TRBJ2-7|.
TGTGCCAGCAGCTTGTGGGACAACGAGCAGTACTTC
CASSLWDNEQYF
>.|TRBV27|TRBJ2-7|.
TGTGCCAGCAGTTCCCGACAGTACGGGGGCTACGAGCAGTACTTC
CASSSRQYGGYEQYF
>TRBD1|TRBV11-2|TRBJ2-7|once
TGTGCCAGCAGCTTATTCCGGACAGGGTCTAAGGACGAGCAGTACTTC
CASSLFRTGSKDEQYF
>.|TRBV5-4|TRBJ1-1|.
TGTGCCAGCAGCTTTGGGGCCCCTACTGAAGCTTTCTTT
CASSFGAPTEAFF
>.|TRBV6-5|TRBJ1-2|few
TGTGCCAGCAGTTACGCAGGATATGGCTACACCTTC
CASSYAGYGYTF
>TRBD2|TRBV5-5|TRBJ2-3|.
TGTGCCAGCAGCCCTGTGGGGGGGACGGGCACAGATACGCAGTATTTT
CASSPVGGTGTDTQYF
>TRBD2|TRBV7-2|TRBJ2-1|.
TGTGCCAGCAGCTATGTAGCGGGGGATTACAATGAGCAGTTCTTC
CASSYVAGDYNEQFF
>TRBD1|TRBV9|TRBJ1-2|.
TGTGCCAGCAGCGTAGAGCAGGGGGCTCGCTATGGCTACACCTTC
CASSVEQGARYGYTF
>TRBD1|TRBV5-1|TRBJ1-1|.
TGCGCCAGCAGCTTGCCGGGGGCAGGGGGCACTGAAGCTTTCTTT
CASSLPGAGGTEAFF
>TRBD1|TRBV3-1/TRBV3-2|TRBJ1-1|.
TGTGCCAGCAGCCAAGATTTTGGGACAGGTCGGGCTTTCTTT
CASSQDFGTGRAFF
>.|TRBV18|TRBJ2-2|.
TGTGCCAGCTCACCACCGAGGCCCGGGGAGCTGTTTTTT
CASSPPRPGELFF
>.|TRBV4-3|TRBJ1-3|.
TGCGCCAGCAGCCAAGATGGAGCAGACTCTGGAAACACCATATATTTT
CASSQDGADSGNTIYF
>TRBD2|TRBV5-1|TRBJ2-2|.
TGCGCCAGCAGCTTGGCCGAGGCGGGGGGTGCCGGGGAGCTGTTTTTT
CASSLAEAGGAGELFF
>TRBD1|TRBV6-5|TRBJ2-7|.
TGTGCCAGCAGCCGACAGGGTTTTGGGTACGAGCAGTACTTC
CASSRQGFGYEQYF
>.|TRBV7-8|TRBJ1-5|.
TGTGCCAGCAGCCCTGTTACGGGACTCCGCTATAGCAATCAGCCCCAGCATTTT
CASSPVTGLRYSNQPQHF
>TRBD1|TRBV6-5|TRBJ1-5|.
TGTGCCAGCAGCACGGACAGGGCAAATCAGCCCCAGCATTTT
CASSTDRANQPQHF
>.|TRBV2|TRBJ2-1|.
TGTGCCAGCCGGGGACTGATACCGTACAATGAGCAGTTCTTC
CASRGLIPYNEQFF
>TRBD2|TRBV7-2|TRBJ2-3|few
TGTGCCAGCAGCCCCGGGAGGACAGATACGCAGTATTTT
CASSPGRTDTQYF
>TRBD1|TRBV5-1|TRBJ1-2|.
TGCGCCAGCAGCTTGGAGACAGGGTTTAACCGCTACACCTTC
CASSLETGFNRYTF
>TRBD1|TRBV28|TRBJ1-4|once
TGTGCCAGCTCCCTAAAGGGGACAGGCCCCCTTCCGCGGAAAAAACTGTTTTTT
CASSLKGTGPLPRKKLFF
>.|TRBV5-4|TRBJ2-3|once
TGTGCCAGCACCCCGGGCAGCGGGAGCACAGATACGCAGTATTTT
CASTPGSGSTDTQYF
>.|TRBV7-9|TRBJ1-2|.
TGTGCCAGCAGTCTTGAGGGGGATGGCTACACCTTC
CASSLEGDGYTF
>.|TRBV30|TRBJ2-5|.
TGTGCCTGGACGTTAGGGGGTGGGGAGACCCAGTACTTC
CAWTLGGGETQYF